This entry concerns a single T cell receptor beta chain. Its antigen is as yet unknown. Only in-frame clones appear in the TCRdb table, and some are missing; sequencing was by immunoSEQ multiplex PCR. The sample lists tens of thousands of clones, 80% to 85% occurring once. The sample comes from a study of OX40 agonist ivuxolimab in advanced cancers. Broader study findings: Partial responders receiving 0.1-3.0 mg/kg showed among the lowest clonal expansion.

The clonotype originates from an adult with an advanced solid tumor such as melanoma, head and neck, liver or kidney cancer. The material was CD4+ or CD8+ T cells sorted from blood, obtained in a trial of the OX40 agonist ivuxolimab.

The chain's CDR3 is CAISGNFDYGYTF. CDR3 in DNA: TGTGCCATCAGTGGAAACTTTGACTATGGCTACACCTTC. The V and J genes are TRBV10-3 and TRBJ1-2; D is unclear. V was trimmed by 4 bases and J by 3 bases, leaving 9 bases between them. The germline V gene has CDR1 ENHRY and CDR2 SYGVKD. CDR3 length: 13 residues.